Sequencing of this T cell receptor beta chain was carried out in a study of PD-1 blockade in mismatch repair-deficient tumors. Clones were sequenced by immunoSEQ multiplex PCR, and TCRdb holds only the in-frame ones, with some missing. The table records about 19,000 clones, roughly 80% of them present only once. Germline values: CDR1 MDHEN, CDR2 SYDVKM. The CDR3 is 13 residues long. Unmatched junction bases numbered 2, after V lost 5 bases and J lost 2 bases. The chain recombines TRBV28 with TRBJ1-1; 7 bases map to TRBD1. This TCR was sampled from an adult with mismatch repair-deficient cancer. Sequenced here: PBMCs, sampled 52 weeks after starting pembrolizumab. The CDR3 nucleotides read TGTGCCAGCAGTAACAGGGGAAACACTGAAGCTTTCTTT. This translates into CASSNRGNTEAFF.